One and the same sample provided the 26 T cell receptor beta chains below, sequenced in a study of response to subunit inactivated influenza vaccine. TCRdb re-called the RT-PCR reads with MiXCR, one entry per CDR3 protein. The data contain just under 550,000 distinct CDR3 sequences, roughly 23% of them singletons. In addition, the sample was reused for a study of T cells expressing NK-cell markers. That paper adds: For TCR beta, cDNA was produced by 5'RACE template switching with UMIs.

Material: CD4+ T cells sorted from PBMCs, obtained approximately 12 days after vaccination. These receptors were taken from a middle-aged man who received an inactivated influenza vaccine.

In this sample, this clonotype turned up many times. The rearrangement joins TRBV7-2 to TRBJ2-7; 8 bases align to TRBD1. Trimming at V came to 4 bases and at J to 3 bases, leaving 5 bases not matched to a gene. CDR3 size: 14 residues. The germline CDR1 and CDR2 sequences are SGHTA and FQGNSA. In nucleotides, the CDR3 is TGTGCCAGCAGCTCCCGGGACAGGATCTACGAGCAGTACTTC. Translating it yields CASSSRDRIYEQYF.

This clonotype turned up a few times. The rearrangement joins TRBV4-3 to TRBJ2-3; D call uncertain. V lost 0 bases and J lost 2, with 9 bases in between. The germline V gene encodes CDR1 LGHNA and CDR2 YSLEER. The CDR3 sequence is 15 residues long. CDR3 loop: CASSQDRPLTDTQYF. CDR3 nucleotides: TGCGCCAGCAGCCAAGATCGCCCCCTCACAGATACGCAGTATTTT.

The V gene is TRBV3-1, the J gene TRBJ2-2; no clear D gene. V lost 1 base and J 9 bases, leaving 12 bases between the germline ends. The CDR3 spans 14 residues. Germline V lookup: CDR1 LGHDT, CDR2 YNNKEL (reference sequence). The CDR3 here is CASSQGTVRRELFF. CDR3 coding DNA: TGTGCCAGCAGCCAAGGAACAGTTCGTCGGGAGCTGTTTTTT.

The chain recombines TRBV18 with TRBJ2-7, with 9 bases lining up with TRBD2. Germline CDR1 reads KGHSH; CDR2 reads LQKENI. This CDR3 has 11 amino acids. CDR3 bases: TGTGCTAGCGGGAGTTTCTACGAGCAGTACTTC. Translating it yields CASGSFYEQYF.

This clonotype was observed a handful of times. V gene TRBV6-2 or TRBV6-3 combines with J gene TRBJ2-7; 7 nucleotides align to TRBD2. Looked up from germline, CDR1 is MNHEY and CDR2 is SVGEGT. The CDR3 is made up of 17 amino acids. Losses at the gene ends were 0 bases for V and 4 bases for J; bases not matched to a gene: 12. The CDR3 bases are TGTGCCAGCAGTTACTCGCGCTCGGCGGGGCGGGGGTACGAGCAGTACTTC. Translation gives CASSYSRSAGRGYEQYF.

The chain is built from TRBV3-1 and TRBJ2-2; 8 nucleotides agree with TRBD1. Germline loops: CDR1 LGHDT, CDR2 YNNKEL (reference sequence). Unmatched junction bases numbered 7, after V lost 4 bases and J lost 6 bases. The CDR3 extends over 15 amino acids. CDR3 DNA: TGTGCCAGCAGCCCCTCCCAGGGGGCGGCCGGGGAGCTGTTTTTT. Translation: CASSPSQGAAGELFF.

J is TRBJ2-3 and V is TRBV18; no reliable D call. CDR1 and CDR2 (germline): KGHSH, LQKENI. The CDR3 spans 16 residues. The V and J ends lost 2 bases and 0 bases respectively, with 12 bases between them. CDR3 in amino acids: CASSPGLVPSTDTQYF. The CDR3 DNA reads TGTGCCAGCTCACCAGGCCTTGTTCCTAGCACAGATACGCAGTATTTT. Combining the CDR3 with reference TRBV18 and TRBJ2-3 gives the whole variable domain NAGVMQNPRHLVRRRGQEARLRCSPMKGHSHVYWYRQLPEEGLKFMVYLQKENIIDESGMPKERFSAEFPKEGPSILRIQQVVRGDSAAYFCASSPGLVPSTDTQYFGPGTRLTVL.

In this sample, this clonotype turned up a few times. The DNA for the CDR3 is TGTGCCACCAGTGATCCAGGGACAGAAGAGCAGTTCTTC. This sequence encodes CATSDPGTEEQFF. The chain uses TRBV24-1 and TRBJ2-1; TRBD1 aligns across 7 bases. The V segment lost 3 bases and the J segment 10 bases; nucleotides outside the gene matches: 5. The CDR3 has 13 residues. Germline CDR1 and CDR2: KGHDR and SFDVKD.

This clonotype was seen more than once but under ten times. This rearrangement joins TRBV6-2 or TRBV6-3 to TRBJ1-1; D is unclear. This CDR3 comprises 13 residues. The ends were cut back, 5 bases at V and 1 base at J, with 8 bases in the middle. CDR1 is MNHEY and CDR2 is SVGEGT in the germline V gene. The CDR3 loop is CASSIRGNTEAFF. The CDR3 DNA reads TGTGCCAGCAGTATAAGAGGGAACACTGAAGCTTTCTTT.

The V gene is TRBV10-3, the J gene TRBJ2-1; 12 nucleotides align to TRBD2. Germline V gene data show CDR1 as ENHRY and CDR2 as SYGVKD. With V trimmed by 6 bases and J by 13 bases, 13 bases remained unmatched. The CDR3 has 15 amino acids. The CDR3 loop reads CAIRDGGLAGVEQFF. The CDR3 DNA reads TGTGCCATCAGAGATGGGGGACTAGCGGGCGTTGAACAGTTCTTC.

The chain links TRBV20-1 to TRBJ1-3, with unresolved D. In germline, CDR1 is DFQATT, CDR2 SNEGSKA (reference sequence). The CDR3 consists of 14 residues. V shed 3 bases and J shed 0 bases, with 9 bases lying between them. CDR3 residues: CSARNTNSGNTIYF. The CDR3, as DNA: TGCAGTGCTAGGAACACTAACTCTGGAAACACCATATATTTT.

This clonotype was found a few times. The rearrangement joins TRBV20-1 to TRBJ2-5; 7 bases agree with TRBD2. Trimming removed 6 bases from V and 8 bases from J; junction bases left unmatched: 12. Germline CDR1 reads DFQATT; CDR2 reads SNEGSKA (reference sequence). CDR3 length: 13 amino acids. The CDR3 DNA sequence: TGCAGTGCGCAGACTAGCCCCCAAGGAACCCAGTACTTC. As protein: CSAQTSPQGTQYF.

The chain recombines TRBV5-6 with TRBJ1-2; 7 bases are shared with TRBD1. J gave up 2 bases and V 4 bases, and 8 bases lay outside the gene matches. The CDR3 spans 15 residues. Per the germline V gene, CDR1 is SGHDT and CDR2 is YYEEEE. CDR3 amino acids: CASSRSSQGNYGYTF. DNA for the CDR3: TGTGCCAGCAGCCGCTCGTCACAGGGGAACTATGGCTACACCTTC.

The chain employs TRBV10-3 and TRBJ2-5, with a possible D match to TRBD2 (5 bases). CDR3 length: 15 amino acids. V lost 4 bases, J lost 5 bases, and 17 bases lay in between. Germline-derived CDR1 and CDR2 are ENHRY and SYGVKD. In DNA form, the CDR3 reads TGTGCCATCAGTGGAGGACCAGAGGGCGGGGAGACCCAGTACTTC. It translates to CAISGGPEGGETQYF.

Ten or more counts support this clonotype. The chain has TRBV5-1 and TRBJ1-1, with D perhaps TRBD1 (5 bases). V shed 3 bases and J shed 7 bases, with 13 bases lying between them. Germline CDR1 and CDR2: SGHRS and YFSETQ. This CDR3 has 13 amino acids. CDR3 region: CASSSGPSYEAFF. As DNA, the CDR3 is TGCGCCAGCAGCTCGGGACCGTCGTATGAAGCTTTCTTT.

The V call is TRBV9, the J call TRBJ2-4, with 10 bases matching TRBD1. V was pared by 0 bases and J by 8 bases, with 5 bases of the junction left unmatched. The CDR3 consists of 15 residues. CDR1 is SGDLS and CDR2 is YYNGEE in the germline V gene. The CDR3 DNA is TGTGCCAGCAGCGTAGTCGGGACAGGGGTGGACATTCAGTACTTC. Its protein is CASSVVGTGVDIQYF.

V usage is TRBV2 and J usage is TRBJ2-7; D is unresolved. The CDR3 sequence is 13 residues long. V shed 4 bases and J shed 0 bases, with 7 bases lying between them. The germline gives CDR1 SNHLY, CDR2 FYNNEI. CDR3 protein: CASSGTFSYEQYF. CDR3 DNA sequence: TGTGCCAGCAGTGGGACGTTCTCCTACGAGCAGTACTTC.

This clonotype was counted a few times. The chain is built from TRBV9 and TRBJ2-5; TRBD1 aligns across 9 bases. Germline CDR1 SGDLS, CDR2 YYNGEE. This CDR3 is 14 amino acids long. V shed 3 bases and J 4 bases; nucleotides not matched to a gene: 4. In DNA form, the CDR3 reads TGTGCCAGCAGCGCAACGACAGGGGGAGAGACCCAGTACTTC. This sequence encodes CASSATTGGETQYF.

This clonotype was detected only a few times. The rearrangement uses TRBV5-1 and TRBJ2-5; TRBD2 matches at 12 bases. There are 16 residues in the CDR3. Per the germline V gene, CDR1 is SGHRS and CDR2 is YFSETQ. J lost 0 bases, V lost 3 bases, and 3 bases had no gene match. DNA for the CDR3: TGCGCCAGCAGCTGGAGACTAGCGGGAGACCAAGAGACCCAGTACTTC. Translating gives CASSWRLAGDQETQYF.

The chain links TRBV7-2 to TRBJ2-3, with TRBD2 matching over 7 bases. The trim removed 4 bases at V and 2 bases at J, leaving 3 bases unmatched. The germline CDR1 and CDR2 sequences are SGHTA and FQGNSA. This CDR3 contains 14 residues. The chain's CDR3 is CASSWGLHTDTQYF. The CDR3 nucleotides are TGTGCCAGCAGCTGGGGACTACACACAGATACGCAGTATTTT.

The chain uses TRBV5-1 and TRBJ2-3, with D maybe TRBD2 (6 bases). The V gene's germline CDR1 is SGHRS and CDR2 YFSETQ. There are 15 residues in the CDR3. The V end lost 1 base, the J end lost 6 bases, and 15 bases lay between the germline ends. The CDR3 region has the DNA TGCGCCAGCAGCTTGCGTCTGACTAGTGTCGATACGCAGTATTTT. Amino acid sequence: CASSLRLTSVDTQYF.

This clonotype was recorded only once. This sequence joins TRBV12-3 or TRBV12-4 and TRBJ2-7; 8 bases map to TRBD1. J gave up 1 base and V 1 base, and 3 bases lay outside the gene matches. The CDR3 runs 15 residues. Written as DNA, the CDR3 is TGTGCCAGCAGTTTAGGACAGGGGATGTCCTACGAGCAGTACTTC. Translating it yields CASSLGQGMSYEQYF.

J is TRBJ2-7 and V is TRBV2; D is uncertain. Germline lookup yields CDR1 SNHLY and CDR2 FYNNEI. Trimming took off 7 bases at V and 3 bases at J, with 7 bases between the two ends. The CDR3 length is 11 residues. CDR3 sequence: CASTLDYEQYF. The DNA for the CDR3 is TGTGCCAGCACCCTTGACTACGAGCAGTACTTC.

This clonotype was detected a few times. This sequence joins TRBV7-9 and TRBJ2-3, with 7 nucleotides matching TRBD1. The CDR3 covers 14 residues. V dropped 5 bases and J dropped 7; count of bases not matched to a gene: 9. Germline assignment: CDR1 SEHNR and CDR2 FQNEAQ (reference sequence). The CDR3 region has the DNA TGTGCCAGCAGCAAGGGGACAGATATTTATACGCAGTATTTT. Protein sequence: CASSKGTDIYTQYF.

V usage is TRBV20-1 and J usage is TRBJ2-3; 11 positions match TRBD2. Trimming at V came to 1 base and at J to 0 bases, leaving 3 bases not matched to a gene. The CDR3 has 16 residues. Germline V gene data show CDR1 as DFQATT and CDR2 as SNEGSKA (reference sequence). The CDR3 is CSARGGTSGSTDTQYF. The CDR3 nucleotides read TGCAGTGCTAGAGGGGGGACTAGCGGTAGCACAGATACGCAGTATTTT.

This clonotype was picked up a small number of times. The chain carries TRBV6-1 and TRBJ2-1; D call uncertain. V was shortened by 4 bases and J by 7 bases, with 23 bases between the two germline ends. This CDR3 is 17 amino acids long. Germline V gene data show CDR1 as MNHNS and CDR2 as SASEGT. The DNA of the CDR3 is TGTGCCAGCAGTGGAGGCAAAGCCCCCCGCTTGGTGAATGAGCAGTTCTTC. Its protein product is CASSGGKAPRLVNEQFF.